These T cell receptor beta chains were read from a single sample in a study of blood T cell repertoires in COVID-19. TCRdb's table, derived via immunoSEQ multiplex PCR, lists solely in-frame clones and lacks some. Of some 290,000 clones in the sample, approximately 86% were seen once. The material sequenced was peripheral blood. The receptors come from a woman between 45 and 60 years old who had recovered from COVID-19. Both conserved end residues are trimmed from each CDR3. D genes are given only for firm matches. A row's size may be missing; if present it is once, few, many or a size class.

j_call v_call clone_size d_call cdr3_aa
TRBJ1-5 TRBV19 NA NA ASMAQGLYFQPQH
TRBJ2-3 TRBV19 NA NA ATAVGRRPDTQY
TRBJ1-2 TRBV30 NA TRBD1 AWGGRDRAYGYT
TRBJ2-1 TRBV30 NA NA AWSSVIPHEQF
TRBJ2-7 TRBV12-5 once NA ASGTVRDEQY
TRBJ2-5 TRBV24-1 NA TRBD2 ATSDAIPPPPGGRGETQY
TRBJ1-6 TRBV7-3 NA TRBD1 ASSPVGRTGSSPLH
TRBJ1-1 TRBV9 NA NA ASSPISHQVTEAF
TRBJ1-3 TRBV28 NA NA ASSRGGLGGNTIY
TRBJ1-1 TRBV7-3 many NA ASSYGVGEGTEAF
TRBJ1-6 TRBV10-3 few NA AIRGAQSSYNSPLH
TRBJ2-1 TRBV30 NA TRBD2 AWSVRAERGGYNEQF
TRBJ2-3 TRBV30 NA TRBD1 AWTSDRGRPTDTQY
TRBJ1-1 TRBV9 NA NA ASSVGPFMNTEAF
TRBJ2-3 TRBV14 NA NA ASSLRARDLDTQY
TRBJ2-1 TRBV3-1/TRBV3-2 NA NA ASSQVAPGLNMYNEQF
TRBJ2-5 TRBV11-3 NA TRBD2 ASSLGYSSGRGETQY
TRBJ1-5 TRBV9 NA NA ASSVGDSGNQPQH
TRBJ1-3 TRBV9 once TRBD1 ASSVAQGGRSGNTIY
TRBJ2-3 TRBV6-5 once TRBD1 ASSYGTGATDTQY
TRBJ2-7 TRBV15 NA NA ATSRDLGGTYEQY
TRBJ2-1 TRBV6-2/TRBV6-3 once TRBD2 ASSLSIAGGYNEQF
TRBJ2-3 TRBV5-4 NA TRBD2 ASSRTGRTSVTDTQY
TRBJ1-2 TRBV7-2 NA NA ASSLVSGWDGGYGYT
TRBJ1-5 TRBV30 NA TRBD1 AWSGQAQYQPQH
TRBJ2-5 TRBV28 NA TRBD1 ASSWDRDLETQY
TRBJ2-2 TRBV29-1 once NA SVDGPKHTGELF
TRBJ2-3 TRBV29-1 NA TRBD2 SVAGLAGGGGYTQY
TRBJ2-7 TRBV6-5 NA NA ASQRSTIGGYEQY
TRBJ2-1 TRBV7-9 NA TRBD2 ASSSIRLAGSYNEQF
TRBJ1-1 TRBV18 NA TRBD1 ASSYRGPEAF
TRBJ2-5 TRBV11-1 NA TRBD1 ASSPYRTGESETQY